The 23 T cell receptor beta chains given below trace back to one sample, sequenced in a study of T-cell memory formation after mild COVID-19. TCRdb fed the 5' RACE reads into MiXCR, producing one record per CDR3 protein. The sample carries roughly 150,000 distinct CDR3 sequences, about 14% recorded once. Sequencing was done on a sample of PBMCs or a T cell subset sorted from them (not recorded which). All receptors come from an adult woman who had mild COVID-19 (a few samples of this study predate the infection). Cell type and time point are not known.

The CDR3 loop reads CATGGDFGGGNEQFF. In DNA form, the CDR3 reads TGTGCCACCGGGGGGGACTTCGGTGGGGGCAATGAGCAGTTCTTC. V is TRBV24-1 and J is TRBJ2-1; TRBD2 matches at 7 bases. Trimming at V came to 9 bases and at J to 6 bases, leaving 13 bases not matched to a gene. The germline CDR1 and CDR2 sequences are KGHDR and SFDVKD. The CDR3 contains 15 residues.

This clonotype was observed many times. The genes are TRBV7-2 and TRBJ2-1; TRBD2 aligns across 13 bases. In germline, CDR1 is SGHTA, CDR2 FQGNSA. The CDR3 is 18 amino acids. Germline trimming cut 5 bases from V and 0 bases from J; bases unmatched to any gene: 7. The CDR3 region is CASSLRLAGGSSYNEQFF. The CDR3 DNA is TGTGCCAGCAGCCTGAGACTAGCGGGAGGTAGCTCCTACAATGAGCAGTTCTTC. The full variable domain, its missing parts supplied by reference TRBV7-2 and TRBJ2-1, is GAGVSQSPSNKVTEKGKDVELRCDPISGHTALYWYRQSLGQGLEFLIYFQGNSAPDKSGLPSDRFSAERTGGSVSTLTIQRTQQEDSAVYLCASSLRLAGGSSYNEQFFGPGTRLTVL.

The gene calls are TRBV18 and TRBJ2-5, with D possibly TRBD2 on 6 matching bases. V was clipped by 1 base and J by 2 bases, with 8 bases between them. In germline, CDR1 is KGHSH, CDR2 LQKENI. The CDR3 sequence is 14 residues long. The CDR3 nucleotides are TGTGCCAGCTCACCACAAGCGGGTCAAGAGACCCAGTACTTC. Amino acids: CASSPQAGQETQYF.

V is TRBV2 and J is TRBJ1-1, with a weak D call TRBD1 (5 bases). This CDR3 comprises 14 residues. CDR1 is SNHLY, CDR2 FYNNEI, per germline. The V and J ends lost 6 bases and 1 base respectively, with 12 bases between them. The DNA for the CDR3 is TGTGCCAGCAGCACCTGGCAGGGGAACACTGAAGCTTTCTTT. Its protein is CASSTWQGNTEAFF.

This clonotype was seen a few times. J is TRBJ1-1 and V is TRBV4-1; a possible D gene is TRBD1 (6 bases). Germline CDR1 MGHRA, CDR2 YSYEKL. This CDR3 has 15 residues. V lost 1 base and J lost 2, with 11 bases in between. CDR3 in amino acids: CASSQGSGGNTEAFF. The CDR3 bases are TGCGCCAGCAGCCAAGGGTCCGGGGGCAACACTGAAGCTTTCTTT.

The chain recombines TRBV6-5 with TRBJ2-1; D is uncertain. V lost 10 bases and J lost 6, with 22 bases in between. Germline V gives CDR1 MNHEY, CDR2 SVGAGI. The CDR3 runs to 15 residues. The CDR3 DNA sequence: TGTGCCACCAAAGAGGACGTCAGAGACGGCAATGAGCAGTTCTTC. Translated: CATKEDVRDGNEQFF.

This clonotype occurred a few times. The rearrangement joins TRBV5-6 to TRBJ2-3, with 12 bases identical to TRBD2. CDR1 and CDR2 (germline): SGHDT, YYEEEE. Trimming at V came to 5 bases and at J to 3 bases, leaving 1 base not matched to a gene. The CDR3 has 14 amino acids. The CDR3 reads CASSTSGRTDTQYF. In nucleotides, the CDR3 is TGTGCCAGCAGTACTAGCGGGAGGACAGATACGCAGTATTTT.

This clonotype was seen a few times. The CDR3, as DNA: TGTGCCAGCAGCCAAGGGTCCCTCACAGATACGCAGTATTTT. This translates into CASSQGSLTDTQYF. The chain employs TRBV3-1 and TRBJ2-3; D is unresolved. V shed 1 base and J shed 2 bases, with 7 bases lying between them. CDR3 length: 14 amino acids. Germline V lookup: CDR1 LGHDT, CDR2 YNNKEL (reference sequence).

The chain is built from TRBV20-1 and TRBJ1-5; no reliable D call. V gave up 6 bases and J gave up 7 bases, with 19 bases separating them. The CDR3 totals 14 residues. Germline V gives CDR1 DFQATT, CDR2 SNEGSKA (reference sequence). CDR3: CSASQGLGGQPQHF. Here the CDR3 DNA reads TGCAGTGCCAGCCAAGGGCTAGGTGGACAGCCCCAGCATTTT.

This rearrangement joins TRBV5-1 to TRBJ2-2; D uncertain. This CDR3 contains 15 residues. Trimming stripped 0 bases from V and 1 base from J, with 7 bases between. Germline CDR1 reads SGHRS; CDR2 reads YFSETQ. CDR3 nucleotide sequence: TGCGCCAGCAGCTTGGGACAAAAGAACACCGGGGAGCTGTTTTTT. It is translated as CASSLGQKNTGELFF.

The chain carries TRBV3-1 and TRBJ1-1; D remains ambiguous. CDR3 length equals 12 residues. In germline, CDR1 is LGHDT, CDR2 YNNKEL (reference sequence). Trimming took 4 bases from V and 3 from J, leaving 6 bases between them. In DNA, the CDR3 is TGTGCCAGCAGCCTAGGGTACACTGAAGCTTTCTTT. Translated: CASSLGYTEAFF.

This clonotype has more than one count but fewer than ten. The chain links TRBV11-3 to TRBJ2-3; 11 nucleotides agree with TRBD2. Looked up from germline, CDR1 is SGHNT and CDR2 is YENEEA. This CDR3 region has 16 residues. J lost 4 bases, V lost 3 bases, and 6 bases had no gene match. CDR3 loop: CASSLRLAGGPDTQYF. The CDR3 DNA reads as TGTGCCAGCAGCTTGCGATTAGCGGGAGGGCCAGATACGCAGTATTTT.

The rearrangement uses TRBV7-2 and TRBJ2-4, with 11 bases identical to TRBD2. This CDR3 has 14 residues. Germline V lookup: CDR1 SGHTA, CDR2 FQGNSA. The V and J ends lost 3 bases and 6 bases, in that order; junction bases with no gene match: 1. The CDR3 coding sequence is TGTGCCAGCAGCTTCGGGACTAGCGGAAACATTCAGTACTTC. This translates into CASSFGTSGNIQYF. Full variable domain (missing parts from reference TRBV7-2 and TRBJ2-4): GAGVSQSPSNKVTEKGKDVELRCDPISGHTALYWYRQSLGQGLEFLIYFQGNSAPDKSGLPSDRFSAERTGGSVSTLTIQRTQQEDSAVYLCASSFGTSGNIQYFGAGTRLSVL.

This clonotype was observed a handful of times. This rearrangement joins TRBV6-5 to TRBJ2-3, with 8 bases lining up with TRBD2. V shed 0 bases and J 2 bases; nucleotides not matched to a gene: 10. Germline V gene sequence: CDR1 MNHEY, CDR2 SVGAGI. This CDR3 is 18 amino acids long. DNA for the CDR3: TGTGCCAGCAGTTACTCGACGGCGGTAGCGGGGATCACAGATACGCAGTATTTT. Amino acids: CASSYSTAVAGITDTQYF.

This chain links TRBV24-1 with TRBJ2-1; D perhaps matches TRBD1 (6 bases). The germline V gene has CDR1 KGHDR and CDR2 SFDVKD. The length of the CDR3 is 12 residues. V was clipped by 4 bases and J by 9 bases, with 9 bases between them. The CDR3 region is CATSESRGEQFF. In DNA form, the CDR3 reads TGTGCCACCAGTGAGAGCAGGGGTGAGCAGTTCTTC.

This clonotype showed up just a few times. The DNA for the CDR3 is TGTGCCAGCAGCTTATACAGGGCTGGCGGGGAGCTGTTTTTT. Protein product: CASSLYRAGGELFF. The chain couples TRBV7-6 to TRBJ2-2; TRBD1 is a possible D gene (6 bases). Germline V gives CDR1 SGHVS, CDR2 FNYEAQ. V was shortened by 2 bases and J by 7 bases, with 11 bases between the two germline ends. The CDR3 is made up of 14 amino acids.

The sample holds a few counts of this clonotype. This chain joins TRBV5-1 and TRBJ2-2; D is possibly TRBD1 (5 bases). With 0 bases removed from V and 5 bases from J, the gap between germline ends came to 17 bases. The CDR3 spans 17 residues. From germline, CDR1 is SGHRS and CDR2 YFSETQ. This CDR3 is CASSLAMEQGLTGELFF. CDR3 sequence (DNA): TGCGCCAGCAGCTTGGCCATGGAGCAGGGCTTAACCGGGGAGCTGTTTTTT.

The table lists this clonotype with many counts. The chain couples TRBV6-5 to TRBJ2-3; the match to TRBD2 covers 7 bases. Trimming took 8 bases from V and 2 from J; bases not matched to a gene: 4. Germline CDR1 and CDR2: MNHEY and SVGAGI. The CDR3 sequence is 13 residues long. This CDR3 reads CASLSGSTDTQYF. The DNA for the CDR3 is TGTGCCAGCCTTAGCGGGTCCACAGATACGCAGTATTTT.

The gene calls are TRBV7-2 and TRBJ2-3; D remains ambiguous. Germline assignment: CDR1 SGHTA and CDR2 FQGNSA. Trimming took 3 bases from V and 1 from J, leaving 14 bases between them. The CDR3 is 16 residues long. The CDR3 bases are TGTGCCAGCAGCTTGAACCCGGGCCGAGGCACAGATACGCAGTATTTT. Amino acid sequence: CASSLNPGRGTDTQYF.

The chain uses TRBV7-9 and TRBJ2-5; TRBD2 might be the D (7 bases). CDR3 length: 15 amino acids. V was clipped by 1 base and J by 5 bases, with 14 bases between them. Germline lookup yields CDR1 SEHNR and CDR2 FQNEAQ (reference sequence). The CDR3 DNA reads as TGTGCCAGCAGCTTAGTCGGGGGGCCCCGGGAGACCCAGTACTTC. Its translation is CASSLVGGPRETQYF.

This chain connects TRBV7-2 to TRBJ2-3, with 12 nucleotides matching TRBD2. The CDR3 is 17 residues long. Germline CDR1 is SGHTA and CDR2 is FQGNSA. V gave up 0 bases and J gave up 0 bases; unmatched junction bases: 1. As DNA, the CDR3 is TGTGCCAGCAGCTTAGCGGGGACTAGCGGGAGCACAGATACGCAGTATTTT. This gives the protein CASSLAGTSGSTDTQYF. The whole variable domain, filled in from reference TRBV7-2 and TRBJ2-3, reads GAGVSQSPSNKVTEKGKDVELRCDPISGHTALYWYRQSLGQGLEFLIYFQGNSAPDKSGLPSDRFSAERTGGSVSTLTIQRTQQEDSAVYLCASSLAGTSGSTDTQYFGPGTRLTVL.

V and J are TRBV9 and TRBJ2-7; D possibly corresponds to TRBD2 (6 bases). This CDR3 contains 14 residues. Germline V CDR1 and CDR2: SGDLS, YYNGEE. Trimming removed 4 bases from V and 3 bases from J, with 14 bases in between. CDR3 sequence: CASSIHYSGYEQYF. CDR3 nucleotides: TGTGCCAGCAGCATCCATTATAGCGGCTACGAGCAGTACTTC.

The chain carries TRBV6-2 or TRBV6-3 and TRBJ1-1; 8 bases are a match to TRBD1. Trimming took 0 bases from V and 3 from J; bases not matched to a gene: 12. Germline loops: CDR1 MNHEY, CDR2 SVGEGT. The CDR3 is made up of 18 amino acids. CDR3 coding DNA: TGTGCCAGCAGTTACTCGAAATGGGCAGGGGGCGCCGACACTGAAGCTTTCTTT. Protein sequence: CASSYSKWAGGADTEAFF.